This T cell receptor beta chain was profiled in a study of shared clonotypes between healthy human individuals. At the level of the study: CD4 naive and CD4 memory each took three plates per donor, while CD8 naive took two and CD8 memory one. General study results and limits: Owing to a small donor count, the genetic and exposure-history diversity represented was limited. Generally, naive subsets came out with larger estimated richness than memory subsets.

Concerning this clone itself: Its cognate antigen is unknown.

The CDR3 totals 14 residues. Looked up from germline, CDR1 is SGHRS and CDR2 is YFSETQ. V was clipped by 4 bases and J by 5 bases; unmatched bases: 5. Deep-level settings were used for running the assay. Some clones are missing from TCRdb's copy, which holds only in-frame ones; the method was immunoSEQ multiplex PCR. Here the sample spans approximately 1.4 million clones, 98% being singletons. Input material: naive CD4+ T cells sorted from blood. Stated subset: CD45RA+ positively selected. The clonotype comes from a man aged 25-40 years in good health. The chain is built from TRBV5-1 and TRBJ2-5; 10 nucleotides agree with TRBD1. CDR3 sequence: CASSGDRGGETQYF. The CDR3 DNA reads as TGCGCCAGCAGCGGGGACAGGGGCGGGGAGACCCAGTACTTC.